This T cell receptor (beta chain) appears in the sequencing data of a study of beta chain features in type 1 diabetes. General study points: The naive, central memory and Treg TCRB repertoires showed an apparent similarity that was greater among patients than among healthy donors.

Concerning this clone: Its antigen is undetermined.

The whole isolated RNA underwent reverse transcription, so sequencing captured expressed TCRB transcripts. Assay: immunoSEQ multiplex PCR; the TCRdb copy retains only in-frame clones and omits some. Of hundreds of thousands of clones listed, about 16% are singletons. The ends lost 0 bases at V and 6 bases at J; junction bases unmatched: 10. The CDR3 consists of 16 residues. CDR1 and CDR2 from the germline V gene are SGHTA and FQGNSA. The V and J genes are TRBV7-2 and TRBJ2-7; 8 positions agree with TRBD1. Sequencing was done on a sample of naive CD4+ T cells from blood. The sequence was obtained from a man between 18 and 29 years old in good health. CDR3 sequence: CASSLAVQQGAREQYF. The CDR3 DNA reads TGTGCCAGCAGCTTAGCGGTCCAGCAGGGGGCGCGCGAGCAGTACTTC.